The 13 T cell receptor beta chains below were found in one sample sequenced in a study of blood T cell repertoires in COVID-19. Data came from immunoSEQ multiplex PCR; TCRdb stores just in-frame clones and leaves some out. The sample holds 150,000 or so clones, over 75% seen once. The sequencing input was peripheral blood. The receptors originated from a man in his 60s with active or convalescent COVID-19.

This sequence joins TRBV6-2 or TRBV6-3 and TRBJ2-3, with 14 nucleotides matching TRBD2. The CDR3 is 14 amino acids. J lost 14 bases, V lost 6 bases, and 10 bases had no gene match. Germline-derived CDR1 and CDR2 are MNHEY and SVGEGT. As DNA, the CDR3 is TGTGCCAGCAGCCTCGGGACTAGCGGGAGTCGGGGGTATTTT. This encodes CASSLGTSGSRGYF.

This clone was counted many times. The genes are TRBV7-2 and TRBJ2-3; D possibly corresponds to TRBD1 (6 bases). V lost 5 bases and J lost 6, with 21 bases in between. Per the germline V gene, CDR1 is SGHTA and CDR2 is FQGNSA. The CDR3 loop spans 16 amino acids. Written as DNA, the CDR3 is TGTGCCAGCAGCCCCCCCTCGGCTAGGGGGATGGATACGCAGTATTTT. Protein product: CASSPPSARGMDTQYF.

The chain links TRBV24-1 to TRBJ2-7; weak D call: TRBD1 (7 bases). The CDR3 sequence is 14 residues long. CDR1 and CDR2 from the germline V gene are KGHDR and SFDVKD. V was clipped by 3 bases and J by 2 bases, with 10 bases between them. As DNA, the CDR3 is TGTGCCACCAGTGATCCCAGGGGGGCCTACGAGCAGTACTTC. Encoded protein: CATSDPRGAYEQYF.

V usage is TRBV5-1 and J usage is TRBJ2-7; tentatively, D is TRBD1 (8 bases). This CDR3 has 15 amino acids. The V and J ends lost 2 bases and 2 bases respectively, with 14 bases between them. Germline CDR1 SGHRS, CDR2 YFSETQ. CDR3 in amino acids: CASSFTGGGTYEQYF. CDR3 in DNA: TGCGCCAGCAGCTTCACAGGGGGAGGGACCTACGAGCAGTACTTC.

The chain is built from TRBV10-3 and TRBJ2-2; D is possibly TRBD2 (6 bases). Germline V lookup: CDR1 ENHRY, CDR2 SYGVKD. The CDR3 has 16 amino acids. V lost 4 bases to trimming and J lost 5 bases, with 17 bases between them. In nucleotides, the CDR3 is TGTGCCATCAGTGGGGCGGGGTGGTCTGGAACCGGGGAGCTGTTTTTT. It yields the protein CAISGAGWSGTGELFF.

This chain connects TRBV19 to TRBJ2-7, with TRBD1 matching 7 bases. Germline V gives CDR1 LNHDA, CDR2 SQIVND (reference sequence). CDR3 size: 13 residues. The V and J ends lost 5 bases and 3 bases, in that order; junction bases with no gene match: 4. In DNA form, the CDR3 reads TGTGCCAGTAGTTGGACAGGAGGCTACGAGCAGTACTTC. Amino acid sequence: CASSWTGGYEQYF. The entire variable domain, with the rest obtained from reference TRBV19 and TRBJ2-7, is as follows: DGGITQSPKYLFRKEGQNVTLSCEQNLNHDAMYWYRQDPGQGLRLIYYSQIVNDFQKGDIAEGYSVSREKKESFPLTVTSAQKNPTAFYLCASSWTGGYEQYFGPGTRLTVT.

This CDR3 is CASSVIAGGANVLTF. CDR3 DNA sequence: TGTGCCAGCAGCGTAATTGCAGGTGGGGCCAACGTCCTGACTTTC. This chain uses TRBV9 with TRBJ2-6; D is unclear. CDR1 and CDR2 (germline): SGDLS, YYNGEE. V was cut by 1 base and J by 3 bases, with 8 bases left in between. The CDR3 contains 15 residues.

This chain joins TRBV19 and TRBJ1-2; no firm D call. The length of the CDR3 is 14 residues. The V gene's germline CDR1 is LNHDA and CDR2 SQIVND (reference sequence). With 7 bases removed from V and 0 bases from J, the gap between germline ends came to 12 bases. CDR3 in amino acids: CASNPPGTNYGYTF. The CDR3 coding sequence is TGTGCCAGTAATCCCCCCGGGACTAACTATGGCTACACCTTC. The complete variable domain, with remaining parts taken from reference TRBV19 and TRBJ1-2, reads DGGITQSPKYLFRKEGQNVTLSCEQNLNHDAMYWYRQDPGQGLRLIYYSQIVNDFQKGDIAEGYSVSREKKESFPLTVTSAQKNPTAFYLCASNPPGTNYGYTFGSGTRLTVV.

The V gene is TRBV9, the J gene TRBJ1-2; no clear D gene. Germline V gene sequence: CDR1 SGDLS, CDR2 YYNGEE. The V end was cut by 2 bases, the J end by 3 bases, with 14 bases between. The length of the CDR3 is 15 residues. The DNA of the CDR3 is TGTGCCAGCAGCGTCGACGAGGTGGATCACTATGGCTACACCTTC. Its protein product is CASSVDEVDHYGYTF.

This sequence joins TRBV7-2 and TRBJ2-1, with D tentatively TRBD1 (6 bases). The CDR3 sequence is 15 residues long. The V gene lost 1 base and the J gene lost 10 bases, with 17 bases spanning the gap. The germline gives CDR1 SGHTA, CDR2 FQGNSA. CDR3 amino acids: CASSLEGVGEEEQFF. In nucleotides, the CDR3 is TGTGCCAGCAGCTTAGAGGGGGTCGGGGAAGAGGAGCAGTTCTTC. Complete variable domain (other parts from reference TRBV7-2 and TRBJ2-1): GAGVSQSPSNKVTEKGKDVELRCDPISGHTALYWYRQSLGQGLEFLIYFQGNSAPDKSGLPSDRFSAERTGGSVSTLTIQRTQQEDSAVYLCASSLEGVGEEEQFFGPGTRLTVL.

The rearrangement joins TRBV18 to TRBJ1-5; D gene uncertain. From germline, CDR1 is KGHSH and CDR2 LQKENI. The ends were cut back, 2 bases at V and 2 bases at J, with 13 bases in the middle. The CDR3 extends over 16 amino acids. The CDR3 region is CASSPNLARGNQPQHF. CDR3 DNA sequence: TGTGCCAGCTCACCAAATTTGGCGCGGGGCAATCAGCCCCAGCATTTT. Looking up the rest from reference TRBV18 and TRBJ1-5 gives the full variable domain: NAGVMQNPRHLVRRRGQEARLRCSPMKGHSHVYWYRQLPEEGLKFMVYLQKENIIDESGMPKERFSAEFPKEGPSILRIQQVVRGDSAAYFCASSPNLARGNQPQHFGDGTRLSIL.

The chain is built from TRBV7-9 and TRBJ2-1; TRBD2 matches 13 bases. This CDR3 region has 16 residues. Trimming took 4 bases from V and 9 from J; bases not matched to a gene: 9. The germline gives CDR1 SEHNR, CDR2 FQNEAQ (reference sequence). Here the CDR3 reads CASSSSGTSGKGEQFF. In DNA form, the CDR3 reads TGTGCCAGCAGCTCCTCCGGGACTAGCGGGAAGGGTGAGCAGTTCTTC.

CDR3 region: CASSPGQGLAKNIQYF. In DNA, the CDR3 is TGTGCCAGCAGCCCAGGACAGGGCCTAGCCAAAAACATTCAGTACTTC. The J gene is TRBJ2-4, the V gene TRBV7-2; 8 bases agree with TRBD1. V shed 5 bases and J 0 bases; nucleotides not matched to a gene: 6. This CDR3 contains 16 residues. CDR1 is SGHTA and CDR2 is FQGNSA in the germline V gene.